The entry below describes one TCR beta chain. Its specificity is unknown. The sample is drawn from a study of OX40 agonist ivuxolimab in advanced cancers. Study conclusions and caveats: Researchers did not establish what antigens the expanded peripheral T cells target. In a subset of nonresponders, normalized T-cell clonal expansion was also low.

The germline V gene has CDR1 MDHEN and CDR2 SYDVKM. Trimming pared 6 bases from V and 1 base from J, leaving 16 bases between. The CDR3 has 16 amino acids. Sequencing used immunoSEQ multiplex PCR; TCRdb keeps in-frame clones, though not all of them. The repertoire includes roughly 100,000 clones, over 80% of them detected once, and 6.5% to 8.5% sits in the top ten. This specimen consisted of CD4+ or CD8+ T cells sorted from blood, obtained in a trial of the OX40 agonist ivuxolimab. This TCR was sampled from an adult with an advanced solid tumor such as melanoma, head and neck, liver or kidney cancer. This chain connects TRBV28 to TRBJ1-5; TRBD1 might be the D (5 bases). Written as DNA, the CDR3 is TGTGCCAGCAGCCGACCGATAGCAGGGAGCAATCAGCCCCAGCATTTT. This translates into CASSRPIAGSNQPQHF.